This TCR beta chain was found in a study of blood T cells in healthy people across ages. Notes on the study in general: Strongly correlated with naive T cell percentage was TCR beta diversity.

PCR was performed a second time for about 6 to 12 cycles using a sample-barcoded 5' primer and a J-beta primer mix. Each of the samples gave a minimum of 2.5 million paired-end reads that contained CDR3. TCRdb independently ran MiXCR on the 5' RACE reads; one entry per CDR3 protein. The sample contains over 950,000 distinct CDR3 sequences, roughly 50% of which appear only once. As to this clonotype: Its antigen is undetermined.

There are 19 residues in the CDR3. V shed 0 bases, J shed 5 bases, and the junction held 15 bases outside the gene matches. CDR1 and CDR2 from the germline V gene are SGHDN and FVKESK. Total RNA, at least 5.5 micrograms per sample, came from PBMCs. This TCR was sampled from a woman aged 60-70 years in good health. The chain links TRBV14 to TRBJ2-3; TRBD2 matches 9 bases. Material for sequencing was blood. The CDR3: CASSQDRNRRGLAIDTQYF. In nucleotides, the CDR3 is TGTGCCAGCAGCCAAGATAGGAATCGTCGGGGACTAGCTATAGATACGCAGTATTTT.